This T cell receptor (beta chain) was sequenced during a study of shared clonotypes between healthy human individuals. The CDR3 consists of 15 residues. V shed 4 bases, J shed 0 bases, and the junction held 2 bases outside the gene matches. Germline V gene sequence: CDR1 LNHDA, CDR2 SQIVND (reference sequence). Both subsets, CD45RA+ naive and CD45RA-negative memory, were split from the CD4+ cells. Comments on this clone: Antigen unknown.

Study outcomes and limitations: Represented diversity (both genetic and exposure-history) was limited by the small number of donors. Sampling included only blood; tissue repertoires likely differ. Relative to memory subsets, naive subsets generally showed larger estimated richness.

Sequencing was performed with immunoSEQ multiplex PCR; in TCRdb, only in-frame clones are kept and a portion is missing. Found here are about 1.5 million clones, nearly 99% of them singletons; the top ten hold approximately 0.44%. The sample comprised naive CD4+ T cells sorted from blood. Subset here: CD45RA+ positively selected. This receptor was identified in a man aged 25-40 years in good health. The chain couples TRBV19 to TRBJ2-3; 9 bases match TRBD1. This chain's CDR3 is CASSTGQGSTDTQYF. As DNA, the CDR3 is TGTGCCAGTAGTACGGGACAGGGTAGCACAGATACGCAGTATTTT.